A selection of T cell receptor beta chains follows, all from one sample in a study of blood T cell repertoires in COVID-19. Only in-frame clones appear in the TCRdb table, and some are missing; sequencing was by immunoSEQ multiplex PCR. Of about 200,000 clones listed, 82% were seen once; the top ten hold 12%. Sequences were obtained from PBMCs or T cells enriched from blood (not recorded which). The receptor set was obtained from a man aged 35 to 55 who had recovered from COVID-19. Both conserved end residues are part of each CDR3. A D gene is named only where the DNA matches it firmly. Clone size is stated in some rows and not others, as once, few, many or a class when expanded.

d_gene	abundance	v_gene	j_gene	CDR3nt	CDR3aa
NA	NA	TRBV28	TRBJ1-5	TGTGCCAGCCACAGGCCACAGGGTAGCAATCAGCCCCAGCATTTT	CASHRPQGSNQPQHF
TRBD1	NA	TRBV7-3	TRBJ2-1	TGTGCCAGCAGCCTTAGACAGGGGGCCTACAATGAGCAGTTCTTC	CASSLRQGAYNEQFF
TRBD1	NA	TRBV11-2	TRBJ2-7	TGTGCCAGCAGCGTGACAGGGCAAGGCGAGCAGTACTTC	CASSVTGQGEQYF
TRBD2	NA	TRBV5-1	TRBJ2-2	TGCGCCAGCAGCTCCACGATTGAGCGGGAGCAAGGCACCGGGGAGCTGTTTTTT	CASSSTIEREQGTGELFF
NA	NA	TRBV18	TRBJ2-5	TGTGCCAGCACGACAGGAGACGAAGAGACCCAGTACTTC	CASTTGDEETQYF
TRBD2	NA	TRBV3-1/TRBV3-2	TRBJ2-1	TGTGCCAGCAGCCAAGAGGGTAGCGGGAGAAGTGGGGAGCAGTTCTTC	CASSQEGSGRSGEQFF
NA	NA	TRBV6-4	TRBJ2-3	TGTGCCAGCAGTGACTCGCAGGGGACGCAGTATTTT	CASSDSQGTQYF
NA	NA	TRBV19	TRBJ2-1	TGTGCCAGTAGTATCGGTCAGGGTCCCAATGAGCAGTTCTTC	CASSIGQGPNEQFF
NA	once	TRBV13	TRBJ2-2	TGTGCCAGCAGCTTAGACAGGAGAGGTCCCGGGGAGCTGTTTTTT	CASSLDRRGPGELFF
NA	NA	TRBV10-3	TRBJ1-2	TGTGCCATCAGTGAGGGAGGGGCTATCTATGGCTACACCTTC	CAISEGGAIYGYTF
NA	many	TRBV4-3	TRBJ2-7	TGCGCCAGCAGCCCGGAAGTAGGAGAGTCCTACGAGCAGTACTTC	CASSPEVGESYEQYF
NA	NA	TRBV10-3	TRBJ2-2	TGTGCCATCAAGGGGGAGGGTACGGACCGGGGAGCTGTTTTT	CAIKGEGTDRGAVF
TRBD2	few	TRBV7-7	TRBJ2-1	TGTGCTAGCAGCTTGGGGAAGCGGGAGGGTGGTTACAATGAGCAGTTCTTC	CASSLGKREGGYNEQFF
TRBD2	NA	TRBV19	TRBJ2-7	TGTGCCAGTAGTAAGGGACTAGCGGGAGGGCCTTCCTACGAGCAGTACTTC	CASSKGLAGGPSYEQYF
NA	NA	TRBV25-1	TRBJ2-7	TGTGCCAGCCGGGGACTCCCTCTGGGCGAGCAGTACTTC	CASRGLPLGEQYF
TRBD2	NA	TRBV7-7	TRBJ2-5	TGTGCCAGCAGCTTAGGATCGGCTAGCGGTTTAGAGACCCAGTACTTC	CASSLGSASGLETQYF
TRBD2	NA	TRBV6-2/TRBV6-3	TRBJ2-1	TGTGCCAGCAGTTACCTCGGACTAGCGGGAGTTGGCGATGAGCAGTTCTTC	CASSYLGLAGVGDEQFF
NA	NA	TRBV6-2/TRBV6-3	TRBJ2-6	TGTGCCAGCAGTTACTCGAGGAGCTCTGGGGCCAACGTCCTGACTTTC	CASSYSRSSGANVLTF
TRBD1	NA	TRBV9	TRBJ2-1	TGTGCCAGCAGCGCACCCGGGACAGGGAATGAGCAGTTCTTC	CASSAPGTGNEQFF
TRBD1	once	TRBV3-1/TRBV3-2	TRBJ2-7	TGTGCCAGCAGCCACGACGCCGGGACAGGCGTGCGATGGGAGCAGTACTTC	CASSHDAGTGVRWEQYF
NA	once	TRBV30	TRBJ2-3	TGTGCCTGGAGTGTAGGGGGCACAGATACGCAGTATTTT	CAWSVGGTDTQYF
NA	NA	TRBV9	TRBJ2-1	TGTGCCACCTACAGGGACAATGAGCAGTTCTTC	CATYRDNEQFF
TRBD2	NA	TRBV19	TRBJ2-1	TGTGCCAGTAGTATTCCTAGCGGGAGTGCATCCTACAATGAGCAGTTCTTC	CASSIPSGSASYNEQFF
NA	NA	TRBV6-2/TRBV6-3	TRBJ1-5	TGTGCCAGCAGCTGGATGGGAGATCAGCCCCAGCATTTT	CASSWMGDQPQHF
NA	NA	TRBV5-1	TRBJ1-1	TGCGCCAGCAGCTTGTACACCCAGGGCTTGAACACTGAAGCTTTCTTT	CASSLYTQGLNTEAFF
NA	NA	TRBV5-5	TRBJ1-6	TGTGCCAGCAGCCACTCGGGGGATCCATCACCCCTCCACTTT	CASSHSGDPSPLHF
TRBD2	few	TRBV27	TRBJ2-1	TGTGCCAGCAGTTCCCTAGCGGGAGGAACCTTCTACAATGAGCAGTTCTTC	CASSSLAGGTFYNEQFF
NA	NA	TRBV10-3	TRBJ2-7	TGTGCCATCAGCGAACCAGGGTACGAGCAGTACTTC	CAISEPGYEQYF
TRBD2	NA	TRBV9	TRBJ2-1	TGTGCCAGCAGCGTAGCTTCTATCGCGGGAGGGCAAGATGAGCAGTTCTTC	CASSVASIAGGQDEQFF
NA	once	TRBV5-4	TRBJ2-3	TGTGCCAGCAGCCCTCGGACAGCTAGCACAGATACGCAGTATTTT	CASSPRTASTDTQYF
TRBD1	NA	TRBV5-1	TRBJ1-1	TGCGCCAGCAGCGGACGACAGGGGGCAGGGATGGCTGAAGCTTTCTTT	CASSGRQGAGMAEAFF
NA	NA	TRBV7-3	TRBJ2-1	TGTGCCAGCAGCTTCAGTCCTGACTCCTACAATGAGCAGTTCTTC	CASSFSPDSYNEQFF
TRBD1	NA	TRBV9	TRBJ2-2	TGTGCCAGCAGCGTAGGTTTGGCAGGGGGCGTTCTTAGCTCCGGGGAGCTGTTTTTT	CASSVGLAGGVLSSGELFF
TRBD2	few	TRBV7-2	TRBJ2-1	TGTGCCAGCAGCCTCGCTAGCGGAACCTACAATGAGCAGTTCTTC	CASSLASGTYNEQFF
NA	NA	TRBV7-9	TRBJ2-5	TGTGCCAGCAGCTTAGATAATTGGGCCGGGACCCAGTACTTC	CASSLDNWAGTQYF
NA	NA	TRBV5-6	TRBJ2-1	TGTGCCAGCAGCCAAAACAGACTAGTCCGGTCCTACAATGAGCAGTTCTTC	CASSQNRLVRSYNEQFF